One and the same sample provided the 24 T cell receptor beta chains below, sequenced in a study of T cell changes during pregnancy in multiple sclerosis. TCRdb's table, derived via immunoSEQ multiplex PCR, lists solely in-frame clones and lacks some. The repertoire has some 46,000 clones, approximately 92% of them found once; the top ten carry approximately 1.2%. The sample consisted of peripheral blood. The receptor source for this set is a female donor with multiple sclerosis, enrolled in a pregnancy study.

This clone has a single count. CDR3 sequence (DNA): TGTGCCAGCAGCTTATCCTTTGAAGCTTTCTTT. Its protein product is CASSLSFEAFF. The rearrangement joins TRBV11-2 to TRBJ1-1; D gene uncertain. CDR1 and CDR2 (germline): SGHAT, FQNNGV. There are 11 residues in the CDR3. V lost 2 bases to trimming and J lost 7 bases, with 5 bases between them.

This rearrangement joins TRBV10-3 to TRBJ1-1, with TRBD1 matching over 10 bases. Trimming at V came to 0 bases and at J to 1 base, leaving 5 bases not matched to a gene. The germline CDR1 and CDR2 sequences are ENHRY and SYGVKD. The CDR3 length is 17 residues. CDR3 coding DNA: TGTGCCATCAGTGAGTCACCCAGGACAGGGGGGAACACTGAAGCTTTCTTT. It encodes CAISESPRTGGNTEAFF.

V usage is TRBV6-6 and J usage is TRBJ2-3; D perhaps matches TRBD1 (5 bases). The ends were cut back, 7 bases at V and 2 bases at J, with 16 bases in the middle. This CDR3 spans 15 amino acids. From germline, CDR1 is MNHNY and CDR2 SVGAGI (reference sequence). DNA for the CDR3: TGTGCCAGCAAACCAGGGATTGGACACACAGATACGCAGTATTTT. Amino acid sequence: CASKPGIGHTDTQYF.

Only one count was recorded for this clone. This chain uses TRBV19 with TRBJ2-1; TRBD2 matches at 16 bases. The germline CDR1 and CDR2 sequences are LNHDA and SQIVND (reference sequence). The J segment lost 9 bases and the V segment lost 5 bases, leaving 16 bases of the junction unmatched. This CDR3 is built from 19 residues. CDR3 bases: TGTGCCAGTAGTCTTGGGACTAGCGGGAGGGTTTTGACCATAGGTGAGCAGTTCTTC. This translates into CASSLGTSGRVLTIGEQFF.

This clone is medium-sized in the sample. The rearrangement joins TRBV5-6 to TRBJ2-7, with D unclear. CDR3 length equals 14 residues. Germline V gene lookup returns CDR1 SGHDT and CDR2 YYEEEE. Trimming took 2 bases from V and 0 from J, leaving 9 bases between them. CDR3 sequence (DNA): TGTGCCAGCAGCTTTACTCCTAGCTCCTACGAGCAGTACTTC. Amino acid sequence: CASSFTPSSYEQYF.

This clone was observed once. V usage is TRBV27 and J usage is TRBJ1-5, with D possibly being TRBD1 (6 bases). CDR3 length: 17 residues. The V gene lost 5 bases and the J gene lost 0 bases, with 17 bases spanning the gap. Looked up from germline, CDR1 is MNHEY and CDR2 is SMNVEV (reference sequence). The CDR3 DNA follows: TGTGCCAGCAGTCCCAAAACAGGACAGACTAGCAATCAGCCCCAGCATTTT. Its translation: CASSPKTGQTSNQPQHF.

The V and J genes are TRBV7-9 and TRBJ1-2, with TRBD1 matching over 9 bases. V lost 5 bases, J lost 6 bases, and 4 bases stayed unmatched. The CDR3 covers 13 residues. Germline lookup yields CDR1 SEHNR and CDR2 FQNEAQ (reference sequence). CDR3 in amino acids: CASSRTGENGYTF. In nucleotides, the CDR3 is TGTGCCAGCAGCCGGACAGGGGAGAATGGCTACACCTTC.

V is TRBV11-1 and J is TRBJ2-5; D not resolved. V lost 0 bases, J lost 2 bases, and 7 bases lay in between. This CDR3 spans 14 amino acids. Germline CDR1 reads SGHAT; CDR2 reads FQDESV (reference sequence). The CDR3 loop is CASSLAYRQETQYF. In DNA, the CDR3 is TGTGCCAGCAGCTTAGCGTACAGACAAGAGACCCAGTACTTC.

The chain links TRBV28 to TRBJ2-7; TRBD2 matches at 7 bases. Germline values: CDR1 MDHEN, CDR2 SYDVKM. V lost 4 bases, J lost 6 bases, and 9 bases stayed unmatched. The CDR3 contains 14 residues. CDR3 coding DNA: TGTGCCAGCAGTTCGGCGAGGGAGGGCCGCGAGCAGTACTTC. Translated: CASSSAREGREQYF.

The chain combines TRBV28 with TRBJ2-5, with TRBD2 identical over 7 bases. Germline lookup yields CDR1 MDHEN and CDR2 SYDVKM. The CDR3 loop spans 15 amino acids. V trimming: 4 bases; J trimming: 2 bases; junction bases outside the gene matches: 7. The CDR3 DNA sequence: TGTGCCAGCAGTTCGGAGGGAGCGGGGCAAGAGACCCAGTACTTC. Encoded protein: CASSSEGAGQETQYF.

The V call is TRBV30, the J call TRBJ1-1; the D gene is possibly TRBD1 (6 bases). The CDR3 totals 12 residues. Germline V gives CDR1 GTSNPN, CDR2 SVGIG (reference sequence). V lost 3 bases and J 5 bases, leaving 10 bases between the germline ends. The CDR3 DNA sequence: TGTGCCTGGAGACTGGGGGCAACTGAAGCTTTCTTT. The encoded protein is CAWRLGATEAFF.

The rearrangement joins TRBV2 to TRBJ2-7; D might be TRBD2 (6 bases). CDR1 is SNHLY, CDR2 FYNNEI, per germline. This CDR3 region has 13 residues. V was pared by 7 bases and J by 5 bases, with 15 bases between. CDR3 DNA: TGTGCCAGCATGATTCAGGGAGGCCACGAGCAGTACTTC. Translation: CASMIQGGHEQYF.

This clone is categorized as medium-sized. The chain has TRBV5-4 and TRBJ1-2, with D unclear. The germline CDR1 and CDR2 sequences are SGHNT and YYREEE (reference sequence). V lost 5 bases to trimming and J lost 7 bases, with 12 bases between them. This CDR3 comprises 12 residues. This chain's CDR3 is CASSSPPFGYTF. The CDR3 nucleotides are TGTGCCAGCAGTAGCCCCCCCTTTGGCTACACCTTC.

The chain carries TRBV4-1 and TRBJ1-2; no clear D. V lost 4 bases to trimming and J lost 2 bases, with 14 bases between them. The CDR3 loop spans 15 amino acids. Germline V lookup: CDR1 MGHRA, CDR2 YSYEKL. Here the CDR3 reads CASSPTTTGNYGYTF. The CDR3 DNA reads as TGCGCCAGCAGCCCAACCACGACGGGGAACTATGGCTACACCTTC.

The chain has TRBV5-6 and TRBJ2-7, with TRBD2 as a possible D gene (6 bases). This CDR3 spans 14 amino acids. V was clipped by 0 bases and J by 0 bases, with 7 bases between them. CDR1 and CDR2 from the germline V gene are SGHDT and YYEEEE. CDR3 nucleotides: TGTGCCAGCAGCTTGGTGGACTACTCCTACGAGCAGTACTTC. It specifies CASSLVDYSYEQYF.

The chain recombines TRBV25-1 with TRBJ2-1; D possibly matches TRBD1 or TRBD2 (6 bases each). Trimming pared 1 base from V and 0 bases from J, leaving 10 bases between. The CDR3 is 16 residues long. Germline V gene sequence: CDR1 MGHDK, CDR2 SYGVNS. CDR3 region: CASSEWGAGSYNEQFF. CDR3 in DNA: TGTGCCAGCAGTGAATGGGGGGCCGGCTCCTACAATGAGCAGTTCTTC.

The sample holds one count of this clone. The chain couples TRBV2 to TRBJ1-5; D unresolved. This CDR3 is 16 amino acids long. Trimming cost V 3 bases and J 0 bases, with 12 bases left between them. The germline V gene has CDR1 SNHLY and CDR2 FYNNEI. The CDR3 DNA follows: TGTGCCAGCAGTGATGTGTTTCAGGCTAGCAATCAGCCCCAGCATTTT. This codes for CASSDVFQASNQPQHF.

V gene TRBV28 combines with J gene TRBJ2-1; tentative D call: TRBD1 (5 bases). The CDR3 loop spans 17 amino acids. From germline, CDR1 is MDHEN and CDR2 SYDVKM. V was trimmed by 0 bases and J by 8 bases, leaving 20 bases between them. The CDR3 coding sequence is TGTGCCAGCAGTTTATGGGGGCCACGGAATCGCGACGATGAGCAGTTCTTC. Translation gives CASSLWGPRNRDDEQFF.

This clone came up once. The chain carries TRBV9 and TRBJ2-1, with TRBD2 identical over 7 bases. The CDR3 is made up of 15 amino acids. With 3 bases clipped from V and 3 bases from J, the junction kept 6 bases outside the gene matches. Germline values: CDR1 SGDLS, CDR2 YYNGEE. CDR3 sequence (DNA): TGTGCCAGCAGCGAAGCGGGAAGGTTCTACAATGAGCAGTTCTTC. It yields the protein CASSEAGRFYNEQFF.

The V call is TRBV2, the J call TRBJ1-1, with 12 bases that match TRBD1. Unmatched junction bases numbered 9, after V lost 11 bases and J lost 11 bases. CDR3 length: 12 amino acids. Germline CDR1 SNHLY, CDR2 FYNNEI. The CDR3 spells CAGSGTGGWAFF. The CDR3 DNA sequence: TGTGCCGGTTCAGGGACAGGGGGCTGGGCTTTCTTT.

The chain links TRBV6-5 to TRBJ2-3, with TRBD1 matching over 10 bases. The trim removed 10 bases at V and 3 bases at J, leaving 10 bases unmatched. Looked up from germline, CDR1 is MNHEY and CDR2 is SVGAGI. The CDR3 contains 15 residues. The CDR3 region has the DNA TGTGCCACCTTGTCCGGGACAGGGGTGACAGATACGCAGTATTTT. It encodes CATLSGTGVTDTQYF.

This clone was seen once. The V and J genes are TRBV5-1 and TRBJ1-2; 7 bases are shared with TRBD1. The CDR3 is 14 residues long. Trimming took 3 bases from V and 4 from J; bases not matched to a gene: 6. The germline V gene has CDR1 SGHRS and CDR2 YFSETQ. The CDR3 DNA reads TGCGCCAGCAGCTCCAATCAGGGGGGCTATGGCTACACCTTC. Amino acids: CASSSNQGGYGYTF.

The chain couples TRBV7-9 to TRBJ2-1; D is possibly TRBD2 (7 bases). This CDR3 contains 15 residues. Germline V gives CDR1 SEHNR, CDR2 FQNEAQ (reference sequence). Between the trimmed V and J ends, which lost 1 base and 3 bases, there was a span of 10 bases. This CDR3 is CASSLGAGHYNEQFF. In DNA form, the CDR3 reads TGTGCCAGCAGCTTAGGAGCGGGACACTACAATGAGCAGTTCTTC.

V usage is TRBV27 and J usage is TRBJ2-3; 7 nucleotides align to TRBD1. The CDR3 runs to 14 residues. The V segment lost 6 bases and the J segment 6 bases; nucleotides outside the gene matches: 9. Germline V gives CDR1 MNHEY, CDR2 SMNVEV (reference sequence). The CDR3 nucleotides read TGTGCCAGCAGGAGACAGGGTACTTGGGATACGCAGTATTTT. This translates into CASRRQGTWDTQYF.